The clone carrying this T cell receptor (beta chain) occurred a few times. Its antigen is not known. cDNA carried unique molecular identifiers, and a universal primer site was added by template switching. MiXCR, run by TCRdb on the 5' RACE reads, gives a single entry per CDR3 protein. In the table there are around 690,000 distinct CDR3 sequences, approximately 22% of which are singletons. This sample was included in a study of identical twins. Overall study results and limits: Within monozygotic twins, out-of-frame TCR alpha sharing was underestimated by the models. Whereas memory repertoires showed no such difference, abundant cord blood beta clonotypes carried fewer insertions. Twin-shared out-of-frame alpha sequences were enriched for low generation probability.

The CDR3 totals 14 residues. CDR1 MNHNS and CDR2 SASEGT come from the germline V gene. Trimming stripped 6 bases from V and 4 bases from J, with 16 bases between. These same records also appear under a second study, on T cells expressing NK-cell markers.

Sequenced: PBMCs. The clonotype was recovered from a woman younger than 30 in good health. The chain recombines TRBV6-1 with TRBJ2-7, with D tentatively TRBD1 (6 bases). CDR3 DNA: TGTGCCAGCAGCCGACAGGAGGTCCGTTACGAGCAGTACTTC. This encodes CASSRQEVRYEQYF.